Listed below are T cell receptor beta chains from one sample, sequenced in a study of OX40 agonist ivuxolimab in advanced cancers. Measured with immunoSEQ multiplex PCR; TCRdb has only the in-frame clones, and not every one. The sample lists about 95,000 clones, around 85% occurring once. This specimen was CD4+ or CD8+ T cells sorted from blood, taken in a trial of the OX40 agonist ivuxolimab. These receptors came from an adult with an advanced solid tumor such as melanoma, head and neck, liver or kidney cancer. Each CDR3 is given with its conserved first and last residue. A D gene is named only where the DNA matches it firmly. The size of a clone is reported for some rows only, either as once, few or many, or as a class for expanded clones.

D gene	V gene	J gene	clone size	CDR3 DNA	CDR3 protein
.	TRBV28	TRBJ1-1	.	TGTGCCAGCAGTTTAGGGCACATTGAAGCTTTCTTT	CASSLGHIEAFF
.	TRBV27	TRBJ2-7	.	TGTGCCAGCAGTACGCCCTCGTCACTCGGATACGAGCAGTACTTC	CASSTPSSLGYEQYF
.	TRBV27	TRBJ2-7	.	TGTGCCAGCAGTTTTGGCGGAGCAAACTCCTACGAGCAGTACTTC	CASSFGGANSYEQYF
.	TRBV14	TRBJ2-2	.	TGTGCCAGCAGCCAAGGGTGGGGTTTCGCCGGGGAGCTGTTTTTT	CASSQGWGFAGELFF
.	TRBV2	TRBJ1-4	.	TGTGCCAGCATCTTACCGCGGATTAATGAAAAACTGTTTTTT	CASILPRINEKLFF
.	TRBV18	TRBJ2-7	.	TGTGCCAGCTCACCCGTACTAACCTACGAGCAGTACTTC	CASSPVLTYEQYF
.	TRBV19	TRBJ2-5	few	TGTGCCAGTAGTCCAAACGAAGAGACCCAGTACTTC	CASSPNEETQYF
.	TRBV27	TRBJ2-7	.	TGTGCCAGCAGTAGTCGGAGTCTGTCTGACTACGAGCAGTACTTC	CASSSRSLSDYEQYF
.	TRBV4-3	TRBJ2-5	.	TGCGCCAGCAGCCAAGGAACTTCGGAGACCCAGTACTTC	CASSQGTSETQYF
.	TRBV7-9	TRBJ2-7	.	TGTGCCAGCAGCTTACCTCTTCGCGAGCAGTACTTC	CASSLPLREQYF
.	TRBV7-3	TRBJ2-2	.	TGTGCCAGCAGCTTAACTAGAACGTCAGGGGAGCTGTTTTTT	CASSLTRTSGELFF
.	TRBV6-6	TRBJ2-7	.	TGTGCCAGCAGTTACGGTCCGACAGCCTACGAGCAGTACTTC	CASSYGPTAYEQYF
.	TRBV30	TRBJ1-2	.	TGTGCCTGGAGTTTAAGGGGCAACTATGGCTACACCTTC	CAWSLRGNYGYTF
TRBD2	TRBV6-6	TRBJ2-7	.	TGTGCCAGCAGAGGACTAGCCGATACCTACGAGCAGTACTTC	CASRGLADTYEQYF
.	TRBV10-1	TRBJ2-2	.	TGCGCCAGCAGGGACCGCCCCGGGGAGCTGTTTTTT	CASRDRPGELFF
TRBD1	TRBV18	TRBJ2-5	.	TGTGCCAGCTCACCTCCCTTCCGGGACAGGGGAAGGGAGACCCAGTACTTC	CASSPPFRDRGRETQYF
.	TRBV27	TRBJ1-4	.	TGTGCCAGCGGAGATAGTGAAAAACTGTTTTTT	CASGDSEKLFF
.	TRBV18	TRBJ2-7	.	TGTGCCAGCTCACCCGAGGGGAGTGGGGAGCAGTACTTC	CASSPEGSGEQYF
.	TRBV2	TRBJ1-5	.	TGTGCCAGTAGGGCAGACGATTATAGCAATCAGCCCCAGCATTTT	CASRADDYSNQPQHF
TRBD2	TRBV5-1	TRBJ2-7	.	TGCGCCAGCAGCTTGGGACTAGCGGGAGAAGTAAGGCAGTACTTC	CASSLGLAGEVRQYF
.	TRBV13	TRBJ2-7	.	TGTGCCAGCAGCTTAGAGTTGAGGGACGAGCAGTACTTC	CASSLELRDEQYF
TRBD2	TRBV9	TRBJ2-3	.	TGTGCCAGCAGCCCCGGGACTAGCATAGTCACAGATACGCAGTATTTT	CASSPGTSIVTDTQYF
.	TRBV28	TRBJ2-7	.	TGTGCCAGCAGTCCACCCATCGGGACGGACTACGAGCAGTACTTC	CASSPPIGTDYEQYF
.	TRBV30	TRBJ2-2	.	TGTGCCTGGGGGGAAGCCGGGGAGCTGTTTTTT	CAWGEAGELFF
TRBD1	TRBV30	TRBJ1-1	.	TGTGCCTGGAAGGGGGCTATGGGCACTGAAGCTTTCTTT	CAWKGAMGTEAFF
.	TRBV30	TRBJ2-7	.	TGTGCCTGGAGTGTCGGGCCCAGGCATAGTTACGAGCAGTACTTC	CAWSVGPRHSYEQYF
.	TRBV4-2	TRBJ1-4	.	TGTGCCAGCAGCCAATTAGGTGAAAAACTGTTTTTT	CASSQLGEKLFF
TRBD1	TRBV23-1	TRBJ2-4	.	TGCGCCAGCAGTCAATCTCGGGACAGTAAAAACATTCAGTACTTC	CASSQSRDSKNIQYF
.	TRBV15	TRBJ1-2	.	TGTGCCACCAGCAGAGTCCGAGGAGGGAGCTACACCTTC	CATSRVRGGSYTF
.	TRBV5-4	TRBJ2-7	.	TGTGCCAGCAGCCACGCCAGGGACTCCTACGAGCAGTACTTC	CASSHARDSYEQYF
.	TRBV5-5	TRBJ2-7	.	TGTGCCAGCAGCCCGGACGGGGGAGGCTACGAGCAGTACTTC	CASSPDGGGYEQYF
TRBD2	TRBV10-1	TRBJ2-7	.	TGCGCCAGCAGTGAGTCCACTAGCGGGAACTACGAGCAGTACTTC	CASSESTSGNYEQYF
TRBD1	TRBV28	TRBJ2-7	.	TGTGCCAGCAGTAACATTTTGGACAGGGGCTCCTACGAGCAGTACTTC	CASSNILDRGSYEQYF
TRBD1	TRBV9	TRBJ2-5	few	TGTGCCAGCAGCGGGACCGGGACAGGGAAAGAGACCCAGTACTTC	CASSGTGTGKETQYF
.	TRBV6-5	TRBJ2-2	.	TGTGCCAGCAGCCGGGGACCGAGAAACACCGGGGAGCTGTTTTTT	CASSRGPRNTGELFF
TRBD1	TRBV27	TRBJ2-1	.	TGTGCCAGCAGTCCTCTGACAGGGAGTGAGCAGTTCTTC	CASSPLTGSEQFF
TRBD2	TRBV6-1	TRBJ2-7	.	TGTGCCAGCAGGCGGGAGACCGAGCAGTACTTC	CASRRETEQYF
.	TRBV4-3	TRBJ2-1	.	TGCGCCAGCAGCCAAGAATCAGGGGAAAGGGAGCAGTTCTTC	CASSQESGEREQFF
.	TRBV9	TRBJ2-1	.	TGTGCCAGCAGCGTAGCGCCAACGGGGCACAATGAGCAGTTCTTC	CASSVAPTGHNEQFF
.	TRBV6-6	TRBJ2-7	few	TGTGCCAGCAGTTACTCGAGGGGCTACGAGCAGTACTTC	CASSYSRGYEQYF
TRBD2	TRBV5-4	TRBJ2-3	once	TGTGCCAGCAGCCCGCTAGCGGGAGGAGCCACAGATACGCAGTATTTT	CASSPLAGGATDTQYF
TRBD2	TRBV6-5	TRBJ2-1	.	TGTGCCAGCAGTTACACTAGCGGGTCCTACAATGAGCAGTTCTTC	CASSYTSGSYNEQFF
TRBD1	TRBV28	TRBJ1-1	.	TGTGCCAGCAGTGACAGGGGCCGGGGGGGCACTGAAGCTTTCTTT	CASSDRGRGGTEAFF
.	TRBV9	TRBJ2-2	.	TGTGCCAGCAGCGTAGAACAGTCGGGGACCGGGGAGCTGTTTTTT	CASSVEQSGTGELFF
.	TRBV7-2	TRBJ2-1	.	TGTGCCAGCAGCGTCGGGATCCACAATGAGCAGTTCTTC	CASSVGIHNEQFF
TRBD1	TRBV7-8	TRBJ2-7	.	TGTGCCAGCAGCTTAACAGGGGGAGGCTACGAGCAGTACTTC	CASSLTGGGYEQYF
TRBD1	TRBV7-6	TRBJ2-7	few	TGTGCCAGCAGCTTATTTGGGGGAGGGACAGGGGATGTTGGTGAGCAGTACTTC	CASSLFGGGTGDVGEQYF
.	TRBV18	TRBJ2-3	.	TGTGCCAGCTCACCGGGGGCGGTCAGCACAGATACGCAGTATTTT	CASSPGAVSTDTQYF
.	TRBV19	TRBJ1-2	.	TGTGCCAGTAGTGTGCGCAGGGACGGCTATGGCTACACCTTC	CASSVRRDGYGYTF
.	TRBV28	TRBJ2-1	.	TGTGCCAGCAGCTCCAATGTCGAGCAGTTCTTC	CASSSNVEQFF
.	TRBV18	TRBJ1-1	.	TGTGCCAGCTCTCCGGGCTACACTGAAGCTTTCTTT	CASSPGYTEAFF
.	TRBV5-4	TRBJ1-4	.	TGCGCCAGCAGCTTCCCTAATGAAAAACTGTTTTTT	CASSFPNEKLFF
TRBD2	TRBV28	TRBJ2-3	.	TGTGCCAGCAGTCGTTTTAGGACTAGCGGCACAGATACGCAGTATTTT	CASSRFRTSGTDTQYF
.	TRBV28	TRBJ2-1	.	TGTGCCAGCAGTTTCGGGGGAGATGAGCAGTTCTTC	CASSFGGDEQFF
TRBD2	TRBV2	TRBJ2-1	.	TGTGCCAGCAGGAGGGGGACTAGCGGTTACAATGAGCAGTTCTTC	CASRRGTSGYNEQFF
TRBD1	TRBV11-1	TRBJ2-7	.	TGTGCCAGCAGCTTCGGACAGGGTTCCTACGAGCAGTACTTC	CASSFGQGSYEQYF
TRBD2	TRBV10-3	TRBJ2-1	.	TGTGCCATCAGTGAGTCCAGCGGGATAGGGAATGAGCAGTTCTTC	CAISESSGIGNEQFF
TRBD2	TRBV11-3	TRBJ2-1	.	TGTGCCAGCAGCTTAGGAGCGGGAGCCTTCTATGAGCAGTTCTTC	CASSLGAGAFYEQFF
.	TRBV6-4	TRBJ2-1	medium-sized	TGTGCCAGCAGTGGGACAGAAAACAATGAGCAGTTCTTC	CASSGTENNEQFF